This TCR beta chain was profiled in a study of blood T cells in healthy people across ages. A second PCR, run for about 7 to 11 cycles, used a sample-barcoded 5' primer plus a J-beta primer mix. TCRdb redid the calling of the 5' RACE reads with MiXCR, one entry per CDR3 protein. The table lists some 1.4 million distinct CDR3 sequences, 42% of them singletons, with approximately 7.9% in the top ten. This receptor was taken from a woman between 18 and 30 years old in good health. Sequencing was carried out using blood.

DNA of the CDR3: TGTGCCAGCAGTGGTACAGGGGCTCTCGAGCAGTACTTC. This encodes CASSGTGALEQYF. The chain carries TRBV9 and TRBJ2-5, with 7 nucleotides matching TRBD1. Near its end, the DNA agrees better with TRBJ2-7, so the J call may be wrong. The CDR3 has 13 amino acids. CDR1 is SGDLS, CDR2 YYNGEE, per germline.